A selection of T cell receptor beta chains follows, all from one sample in a study of cytomegalovirus exposure and HLA in healthy donors. Assay: immunoSEQ multiplex PCR; the TCRdb copy retains only in-frame clones and omits some. The repertoire has some 150,000 clones, around 80% of them found once; the top ten carry roughly 4.3%. The specimen was PBMCs. The origin of the receptors is a woman aged 40-49 years in good health and CMV-seropositive. Both conserved end residues are part of each CDR3. D genes are given only for firm matches. Not every row has a clone size; where given, it reads once, few, many or a size class.

TRBV28	NA	NA	TRBJ2-3	TGTGCCAGCAGTTTATTCACAGGGACGGGTGAAGATACGCAGTATTTT	CASSLFTGTGEDTQYF
TRBV7-6	TRBD2	NA	TRBJ2-7	TGTGCCAGCAGCTCCGGGACTACCTCTGCAGTTTACGAGCAGTACTTC	CASSSGTTSAVYEQYF
TRBV2	NA	NA	TRBJ1-2	TGTGCCAGCAGTAACAGTGACAGGTTGGGAGGCTACACCTTC	CASSNSDRLGGYTF
TRBV27	TRBD1	once	TRBJ2-7	TGTGCCAGCAGCCGCACTCCGGGACAGGGTATCTACGAGCAGTACTTC	CASSRTPGQGIYEQYF
TRBV27	TRBD1	NA	TRBJ1-2	TGTGCCAGCAGGCTACAGGGGGGGGGTGGCTACACCTTC	CASRLQGGGGYTF
TRBV6-1	TRBD1	NA	TRBJ2-7	TGTGCCAGCAGTGCACAGGGGGCCGCCTACGAGCAGTACTTC	CASSAQGAAYEQYF
TRBV29-1	NA	NA	TRBJ2-7	TGCAGCGTTGAAGGAGGCCCCTACGAGCAGTACTTC	CSVEGGPYEQYF
TRBV10-2	NA	NA	TRBJ1-2	TGCGCCAGCAGTCGGGATGACTATGGCTACACCTTC	CASSRDDYGYTF
TRBV28	TRBD1	NA	TRBJ1-5	TGTGCCAGCAGACCAGACAGGGGAAGCAATCAGCCCCAGCATTTT	CASRPDRGSNQPQHF
TRBV7-8	TRBD2	NA	TRBJ2-1	TGTGCCAGCAGCTCAGCGGGGACTAGGGTGAATGAGCAGTTCTTC	CASSSAGTRVNEQFF
TRBV7-2	TRBD2	NA	TRBJ2-5	TGTGCCAGCAGCTGGGGGGTAGGACTAGCGGGAAGGGAGACCCAGTACTTC	CASSWGVGLAGRETQYF
TRBV5-1	TRBD2	NA	TRBJ2-1	TGCGCCAGCAGCTTGGCTAGCGGGAGGGTAAGTGAGCAGTTCTTC	CASSLASGRVSEQFF
TRBV9	NA	few	TRBJ1-1	TGTGCCAGCAGGAGACAAGGCTCAGCTTTCTTT	CASRRQGSAFF
TRBV30	TRBD1	NA	TRBJ2-2	TGTGCCTGGAGTGTAAGGGACAGGGTAACCGGGGAGCTGTTTTTT	CAWSVRDRVTGELFF
TRBV6-6	NA	NA	TRBJ1-3	TGTGCCAGCGGGGGGTCCTCTGGAAACACCATATATTTT	CASGGSSGNTIYF
TRBV6-5	NA	NA	TRBJ2-7	TGTGCCAGCCGCGGAACGGGGGAGCAGTACTTC	CASRGTGEQYF
TRBV11-2	NA	NA	TRBJ2-7	TGTGCCAGCAGCTCAACAGGATTCTCCTACGAGCAGTACTTC	CASSSTGFSYEQYF
TRBV5-5	NA	NA	TRBJ2-1	TGTGCCAGCAGCGCGGACCGAGGGGGTTTGGGGAATGAGCAGTTCTTC	CASSADRGGLGNEQFF
TRBV5-6	NA	NA	TRBJ2-3	TGTGCCAGCAGCTTGGGACTAACGCTTGGGGATACGCAGTATTTT	CASSLGLTLGDTQYF
TRBV10-2	NA	NA	TRBJ2-7	TGCGCCAGCAGTAGTAGTCGGCGGGGATGGACCTACGAGCAGTACTTC	CASSSSRRGWTYEQYF
TRBV30	NA	NA	TRBJ2-7	TGTGCCTGGAGTGTCGGGGGCTACGAGCAGTACTTC	CAWSVGGYEQYF
TRBV9	NA	NA	TRBJ1-1	TGTGCCAGCAGCGTGGATCCGACAGTTGAAGCTTTCTTT	CASSVDPTVEAFF
TRBV10-3	NA	few	TRBJ2-3	TGTGCCCTACTAGCAGACGGCACAGATACGCAGTATTTT	CALLADGTDTQYF
TRBV28	NA	NA	TRBJ1-2	TGTGCCAGCAGCCCGACAGTCTATGGCTACACCTTC	CASSPTVYGYTF
TRBV7-7	TRBD2	NA	TRBJ2-5	TGTGCTAGCAGCTTTCGGACTAGCGGGGGGGCTGGGGAGACCCAGTACTTC	CASSFRTSGGAGETQYF
TRBV4-1	TRBD2	NA	TRBJ2-1	TGCGCCAGCAGCCAACGGTGGCTAGCGGGTCGCAATGAGCAGTTCTTC	CASSQRWLAGRNEQFF
TRBV6-6	TRBD1	NA	TRBJ2-7	TGTGCCACTAATCCGGGACAGGGGAACTACGAGCAGTACTTC	CATNPGQGNYEQYF
TRBV5-1	NA	NA	TRBJ1-4	TGCGCCAGCAGGACTGGGACACCTCAACTATCCTCAACTAATGAAAAACTGTTTTTT	CASRTGTPQLSSTNEKLFF
TRBV30	TRBD1	few	TRBJ2-5	TGTGCCTGGACCCCCGGGACAGGGGTGACCCAGTACTTC	CAWTPGTGVTQYF
TRBV5-4	NA	NA	TRBJ2-5	TGTGCCAGCAGCTTGATAGGGGTGGGAGAGACCCAGTACTTC	CASSLIGVGETQYF
TRBV30	NA	NA	TRBJ1-2	TGTGCCTGGAAAGGGAGTGGCTATGGCTACACCTTC	CAWKGSGYGYTF
TRBV10-3	NA	NA	TRBJ2-7	TGTGCCATCACCCCCTCCCCAGCGGTCTCCTACGAGCAGTACTTC	CAITPSPAVSYEQYF
TRBV2	TRBD2	NA	TRBJ2-1	TGTGCCAGCAGTCCCGGGACTAGCGGGGGGAGCACCTACAATGAGCAGTTCTTC	CASSPGTSGGSTYNEQFF
TRBV7-9	TRBD2	NA	TRBJ2-7	TGTGCCAGCAGCTTAGGGGTGGCTAGCGGGATTTACGAGCAGTACTTC	CASSLGVASGIYEQYF
TRBV11-1	TRBD1	NA	TRBJ1-2	TGTGCCAGCAGACTGGACAGGGCGGCCTACACCTTC	CASRLDRAAYTF
TRBV4-3	TRBD1	few	TRBJ1-1	TGCGCCAGCAGACGCACAGGGGGCACTGAAGCTTTCTTT	CASRRTGGTEAFF
TRBV6-5	NA	NA	TRBJ2-3	TGTGCCAGCAGTTCGTCAGATACGCAGTATTTT	CASSSSDTQYF
TRBV28	NA	NA	TRBJ1-3	TGTGCCAGCAGTTTAATGTACAGCTCTGGAAACACCATATATTTT	CASSLMYSSGNTIYF
TRBV6-5	NA	NA	TRBJ1-5	TGTGCCAGCAGAGAGGAGAGAATAACGGGGCCCCAGCATTTT	CASREERITGPQHF
TRBV27	TRBD2	NA	TRBJ2-7	TGTGCCAGCAGTCCGGGACTAGCGGAAAGCCCCTGGGTTAACGAGCAGTACTTC	CASSPGLAESPWVNEQYF
TRBV6-4	NA	NA	TRBJ2-5	TGTGCCAGCAGTGTCGTTTTTGGGAGAGGGGAGACCCAGTACTTC	CASSVVFGRGETQYF
TRBV5-1	NA	NA	TRBJ2-3	TGCGCCAGCAGCGTTAGCGGTACGCAGTATTTT	CASSVSGTQYF
TRBV28	NA	NA	TRBJ1-1	TGTGCCAGCAGTGTACTAAACACTGAAGCTTTCTTT	CASSVLNTEAFF
TRBV27	TRBD2	NA	TRBJ2-7	TGTGCCAGCAGTTTATCGGCAAGCGGGAGGGCCGGCGAGCAGTACTTC	CASSLSASGRAGEQYF
TRBV7-2	NA	NA	TRBJ2-7	TGTGCCAGCAGCTTAGGAGGGTCGGCCTACGAGCAGTACTTC	CASSLGGSAYEQYF
TRBV6-1	TRBD1	NA	TRBJ1-5	TGTGCCAGCAGCTATACAGGGGGCGGAGGGGAGCCCCAGCATTTT	CASSYTGGGGEPQHF
TRBV9	NA	NA	TRBJ2-7	TGTGCCAGCAGCGTAGCCCAGGGTTACGAGCAGTACTTC	CASSVAQGYEQYF
TRBV6-5	TRBD2	NA	TRBJ2-5	TGTGCCAGCCGGGACATGACTAGCGGGCAAGAGACCCAGTACTTC	CASRDMTSGQETQYF
TRBV30	NA	NA	TRBJ1-5	TGTGCCTGGAGTGTACGAGGGGGGGCAAATCAGCCCCAGCATTTT	CAWSVRGGANQPQHF
TRBV4-3	NA	NA	TRBJ1-2	TGCGCCAGCAGCCCTCAGTCAATGAACTATGGCTACACCTTC	CASSPQSMNYGYTF
TRBV5-1	NA	NA	TRBJ2-3	TGCGCCAGCAGCTTGTCTGGGAAAGCGGATAGCACAGATACGCAGTATTTT	CASSLSGKADSTDTQYF
TRBV21-1	NA	few	TRBJ1-1	TGTGCCAGCAGCACACAAGACAGGGTGGCCACTGAAGCTTTCTTT	CASSTQDRVATEAFF